The rows below give T cell receptor beta chains drawn from one sample of a study of T cells expressing NK-cell markers. TCRdb reprocessed the 5' RACE reads and stores each CDR3 protein as one record, lacking DNA. This table holds some 190,000 distinct CDR3 sequences. Sequenced: blood T cells: a sorted CD56 or NKG2C T cell subset, CD4+ or CD8+ T cells, or bulk PBMC T cells (not recorded which). These receptors were obtained from a man aged 18-75 years in good health. Each CDR3 is given with its conserved first and last residue. Fields, in order: J gene, V gene, CDR3 protein.

j_call: TRBJ2-1; v_call: TRBV15; cdr3_aa: CATSPSADNPDNEQFF
j_call: TRBJ2-3; v_call: TRBV5-4; cdr3_aa: CASSIEDTQYF
j_call: TRBJ2-4; v_call: TRBV9; cdr3_aa: CASSGLDGNIQYF
j_call: TRBJ2-7; v_call: TRBV14; cdr3_aa: CASSAGSNEQYF
j_call: TRBJ1-2; v_call: TRBV11-2; cdr3_aa: CASSITGGGLDYGYTF
j_call: TRBJ2-2; v_call: TRBV30; cdr3_aa: CAWSAENTGELFF
j_call: TRBJ2-7; v_call: TRBV3-1; cdr3_aa: CASSPPPLTLPYEQYF
j_call: TRBJ2-7; v_call: TRBV2; cdr3_aa: CASYMSSYEQYF
j_call: TRBJ2-3; v_call: TRBV6-5; cdr3_aa: CASSYGRGDSDTQYF
j_call: TRBJ1-1; v_call: TRBV7-9; cdr3_aa: CASSGTGAWDTEAFF
j_call: TRBJ2-2; v_call: TRBV4-2; cdr3_aa: CASSQPAGVAGGITNTGELFF
j_call: TRBJ2-7; v_call: TRBV7-9; cdr3_aa: CASSERDRGSSYEQYF
j_call: TRBJ2-1; v_call: TRBV11-2; cdr3_aa: CASSSPDNYNEQFF
j_call: TRBJ2-1; v_call: TRBV12-3/TRBV12-4; cdr3_aa: CASTFDRVQFF
j_call: TRBJ1-1; v_call: TRBV4-1; cdr3_aa: CASSLLGQGEGAFF
j_call: TRBJ2-7; v_call: TRBV7-9; cdr3_aa: CASSSVRGTYEQYF
j_call: TRBJ2-4; v_call: TRBV12-5; cdr3_aa: CASGLSGGGKNIQYF
j_call: TRBJ2-7; v_call: TRBV5-3; cdr3_aa: CARSLFPGTSGGPPTYEQYF
j_call: TRBJ1-6; v_call: TRBV7-9; cdr3_aa: CASSLALGGAYNSPLHF
j_call: TRBJ2-1; v_call: TRBV1; cdr3_aa: CTSSQDFVGLAGTGYNEQFF
j_call: TRBJ2-7; v_call: TRBV14; cdr3_aa: CASSQDPTWGRGWLGEQYF
j_call: TRBJ1-1; v_call: TRBV27; cdr3_aa: CASSTTPPQTTEAFF
j_call: TRBJ2-7; v_call: TRBV20-1; cdr3_aa: CSVPGGQGVFYEQYF
j_call: TRBJ1-4; v_call: TRBV4-1; cdr3_aa: CASSQDWGMNEKLFF